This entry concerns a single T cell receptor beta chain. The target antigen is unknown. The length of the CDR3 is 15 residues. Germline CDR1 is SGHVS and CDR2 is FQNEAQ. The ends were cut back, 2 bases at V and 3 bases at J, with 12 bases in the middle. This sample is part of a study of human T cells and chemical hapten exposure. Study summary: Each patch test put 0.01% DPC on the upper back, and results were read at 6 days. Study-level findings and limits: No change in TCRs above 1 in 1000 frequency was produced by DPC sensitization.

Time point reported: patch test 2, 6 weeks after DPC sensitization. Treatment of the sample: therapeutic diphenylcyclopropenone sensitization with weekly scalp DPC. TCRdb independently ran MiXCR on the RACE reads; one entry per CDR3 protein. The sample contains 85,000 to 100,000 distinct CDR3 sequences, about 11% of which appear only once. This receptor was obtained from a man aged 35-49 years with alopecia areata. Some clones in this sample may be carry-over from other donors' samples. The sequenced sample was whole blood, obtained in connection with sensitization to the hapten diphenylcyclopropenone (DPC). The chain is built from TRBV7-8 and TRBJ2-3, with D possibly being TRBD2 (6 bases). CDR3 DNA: TGTGCCAGCAGCTTATCGACTAGTCGGACAGATACGCAGTATTTT. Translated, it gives CASSLSTSRTDTQYF.